This note documents a single T cell receptor (beta chain) sequence. V was clipped by 4 bases and J by 0 bases; unmatched bases: 7. Germline V gene data show CDR1 as SGHAT and CDR2 as FQNNGV. CDR3 length equals 17 residues. Original handling: Nucleated cell counts were estimated from reference gene primer amplification. Data came from immunoSEQ multiplex PCR; TCRdb stores just in-frame clones and leaves some out. Clone size and V and J calls were adopted from that table, with D and trimming inferred from the DNA. Here the sample spans tens of thousands of clones, roughly 80% being singletons. The data belong to a study of blood T cell repertoires in COVID-19. Study overall: Collection of acute and convalescent COVID-19 samples took place in the United States, Italy and Spain. T cells, B-cell-depleted T cells, or PBMCs supplied cDNA or gDNA.

This chain connects TRBV11-2 to TRBJ1-3; 9 nucleotides line up with TRBD1. The sequencing input was peripheral blood. This clonotype was obtained from a woman older than 75 with active or convalescent COVID-19. The CDR3 region has the DNA TGTGCCAGCAGCTCTGTGGGACAGGGCCACTCTGGAAACACCATATATTTT. It encodes CASSSVGQGHSGNTIYF.